This TCR beta chain was profiled in a study of blood T cell repertoires in COVID-19 (dated by TCRdb to about 2020). Regarding the complete study: The collaborator samples originated in the United States, Italy and Spain and spanned the acute and convalescent phases of COVID-19. The material from the prospective study consisted of cDNA or gDNA derived from T cells, B-cell-depleted T cells, or PBMCs. Deeply sampled blood TCRbeta repertoires from subjects exposed to, actively infected with, or recovered from COVID-19 were included in the dataset. The repertoires were released in a freely available public database meant as a resource for research on the immune response to SARS-CoV-2. Samples were obtained from the ongoing ImmuneRACE study (first 160 participants) and from 1,200 or so subjects provided by 6 global collaborators. A de-identified subject ID, COVID-19 status, age in years and sex were almost always included in the sample metadata. Where available, HLA class I and class II types were obtained from metadata supplied by the sample provider rather than from assay-based typing.

The collaborating institutions used their own protocols to collect whole blood in K2EDTA tubes. For TCRbeta analysis, collaborators shipped samples in one of three forms: frozen whole blood, isolated PBMCs, or DNA extracted from either of those sample types. The trim is 5 bases for V and 8 bases for J, with a gap of 16 bases between the germline ends. As encoded in the germline V gene, CDR1 is SGHNT while CDR2 is YENEEA. The CDR3, from cysteine to phenylalanine, totals 14 residues. Here the CDR3 DNA is all that survives: 42 bases in frame from base 1. What the work shows at the level of the full study, not this receptor alone: Clinical and demographic metadata were provided uncurated, with the amount varying by source and participant.

Notes on this clone: Its recognized antigen is unknown. Base qualities are not at hand, and no much larger clone is one base apart.

The immunoSEQ Assay, a bias-controlled multiplex PCR, was used to amplify TCRbeta CDR3 regions from genomic DNA. For the original study's pipeline: The number of nucleated cells in each sample was estimated from the amplification of reference gene primers within the assay. To quantify the absolute abundance of each unique TCRbeta CDR3 rearrangement, sequence reads were collapsed and filtered. For each sample, productive Simpson clonality was calculated by taking the square root of Simpson's diversity index across productive rearrangements. TCRdb took over this immuneACCESS table, retaining in-frame rearrangements with V and J assigned. Such tables are incomplete; in checked studies, under half of the missing clones stem from an unresolved V gene, and the remainder is unexplained. The DNA gave D and trimming, while V, J and clone size come from that table. This sample comprises more than 55,000 clones, about 90% of them detected only once. Approximately 8% of the sample is held by the ten biggest clonotypes.

The sample comprised peripheral blood. The chain joins TRBV11-3 to TRBJ2-4, with TRBD2 tentatively as D gene (7 bases match). This sequence originates from a human donor with active COVID-19. The donor label of this sample is uncertain. The bases read TGTGCCAGCAGCGCTAGAGGGGAGGGGGACATTCAGTACTTC. This sequence encodes CASSARGEGDIQYF.